One and the same sample provided the 21 T cell receptor beta chains below, sequenced in a study of blood T cell repertoires in COVID-19 (TCRdb year 2020). The method was the immunoSEQ multiplex PCR assay. TCRdb limited this immuneACCESS table to in-frame rearrangements with V and J called. A share of clones is missing; checked studies link under half to unresolved V genes, and the rest is unexplained. This sample gives some 90,000 clones in total; 55% to 80% of them show up just once. The ten top clones hold under 30% of the sample. The sample comprised peripheral blood. These receptor sequences come from a woman in her sixties or seventies in a cohort sampled during active or convalescent COVID-19.

This clone was counted only a few times. This sequence joins TRBV11-2 and TRBJ2-7, with 9 nucleotides matching TRBD1. V gave up 5 bases and J gave up 4 bases; unmatched junction bases: 6. Per the germline V gene, CDR1 is SGHAT and CDR2 is FQNNGV. The CDR3 extends over 14 amino acids. The CDR3 nucleotides read TGTGCCAGCAGCCCATCGACAGGGGGTTACGAGCAGTACTTC. It is translated as CASSPSTGGYEQYF.

This chain joins TRBV11-2 and TRBJ1-2, with D unresolved. Germline V gene sequence: CDR1 SGHAT, CDR2 FQNNGV. CDR3 length equals 13 residues. V was shortened by 1 base and J by 5 bases, with 8 bases between the two germline ends. The CDR3 DNA sequence: TGTGCCAGCAGCTTAGGAGGAAATTATGGCTACACCTTC. This sequence encodes CASSLGGNYGYTF.

This clone was detected only once. The chain combines TRBV3-1 (or the pseudogene TRBV3-2) with TRBJ2-1; TRBD2 matches at 8 bases. J was trimmed by 2 bases and V by 3 bases; bases with no gene match: 9. Germline CDR1 LGHDT, CDR2 YNNKEL (reference sequence). This CDR3 comprises 17 residues. CDR3 protein: CASSQSRGGPAYNEQFF. CDR3 DNA sequence: TGTGCCAGCAGCCAGTCCCGGGGGGGGCCGGCCTACAATGAGCAGTTCTTC.

There are a few counts of this clone. The CDR3: CASSLDVRYSPLHF. The CDR3, as DNA: TGTGCCAGCAGCTTAGACGTCCGGTATTCACCCCTCCACTTT. The chain combines TRBV7-9 with TRBJ1-6; D uncertain. The CDR3 contains 14 residues. The V end was cut by 1 base, the J end by 8 bases, with 9 bases between. CDR1 and CDR2 from the germline V gene are SEHNR and FQNEAQ (reference sequence).

The chain recombines TRBV20-1 with TRBJ1-6; TRBD1 agrees at 7 bases. CDR1 is DFQATT, CDR2 SNEGSKA, per germline (reference sequence). This CDR3 is built from 14 residues. V lost 3 bases and J lost 6; bases outside the gene matches: 5. The CDR3 region has the DNA TGCAGTGCTAGTGAGGGGGCTAGTAATTCACCCCTCCACTTT. Translating it yields CSASEGASNSPLHF.

J is TRBJ2-5 and V is TRBV5-6; perhaps TRBD2 as D (6 bases). The CDR3 loop spans 16 amino acids. V lost 4 bases and J 5 bases, leaving 21 bases between the germline ends. The germline CDR1 and CDR2 sequences are SGHDT and YYEEEE. Here the CDR3 reads CASSTRREEYMETQYF. CDR3 DNA sequence: TGTGCCAGCAGCACGCGCAGGGAGGAGTATATGGAGACCCAGTACTTC.

The rearrangement uses TRBV19 and TRBJ1-4; 7 bases map to TRBD1. The CDR3 runs to 15 residues. V lost 6 bases, J lost 2 bases, and 6 bases stayed unmatched. In germline, CDR1 is LNHDA, CDR2 SQIVND (reference sequence). The DNA of the CDR3 is TGTGCCAGTAGCGGGCAGGGGGGTACTAATGAAAAACTGTTTTTT. Its protein product is CASSGQGGTNEKLFF.

This chain connects TRBV10-3 to TRBJ1-3; TRBD1 might be the D (5 bases). V lost 6 bases to trimming and J lost 0 bases, with 9 bases between them. This CDR3 region has 14 residues. The germline V gene encodes CDR1 ENHRY and CDR2 SYGVKD. The CDR3 sequence is CAISAQVSGNTIYF. The CDR3 DNA reads TGTGCCATCAGCGCACAGGTCTCTGGAAACACCATATATTTT.

The chain joins TRBV4-3 to TRBJ2-7; 9 bases line up with TRBD1. CDR3 size: 16 residues. Germline assignment: CDR1 LGHNA and CDR2 YSLEER. V dropped 1 base and J dropped 3; count of bases not matched to a gene: 7. The CDR3 DNA reads as TGCGCCAGCAGCCAAGCCCCGGGACAGGGTTTCTACGAGCAGTACTTC. This encodes CASSQAPGQGFYEQYF.

This clone was detected a few times. The CDR3 here is CASSFEGGTIYF. The CDR3, as DNA: TGTGCCAGCAGCTTTGAGGGTGGCACCATATATTTT. This chain links TRBV7-9 with TRBJ1-3; no reliable D call. This CDR3 contains 12 residues. Germline V CDR1 and CDR2: SEHNR, FQNEAQ (reference sequence). Deletions cut 3 bases from V and 9 bases from J, with 9 bases between.

The V and J genes are TRBV19 and TRBJ2-4; TRBD2 is a possible D gene (5 bases). Germline V CDR1 and CDR2: LNHDA, SQIVND (reference sequence). CDR3 size: 15 residues. Deletions cut 0 bases from V and 4 bases from J, with 10 bases between. The CDR3: CASSIDFPGKNIQYF. CDR3 bases: TGTGCCAGTAGTATAGATTTTCCGGGGAAAAACATTCAGTACTTC.

The chain employs TRBV30 and TRBJ1-2; a weak D match, TRBD1 (6 bases). Germline V gene sequence: CDR1 GTSNPN, CDR2 SVGIG (reference sequence). V was shortened by 2 bases and J by 4 bases, with 14 bases between the two germline ends. The CDR3 runs 14 residues. The CDR3 loop is CAWSTPGGLYGYTF. The CDR3 DNA sequence: TGTGCCTGGAGTACTCCGGGGGGCCTCTATGGCTACACCTTC.

The chain recombines TRBV5-1 with TRBJ2-7, with TRBD1 matching over 9 bases. The V gene end was trimmed by 1 base and the J gene end by 2 bases; junction bases not matched to a gene: 4. The length of the CDR3 is 15 residues. Germline CDR1 reads SGHRS; CDR2 reads YFSETQ. CDR3 bases: TGCGCCAGCAGCTTGAGGGACAGGGACACCTACGAGCAGTACTTC. Its protein is CASSLRDRDTYEQYF.

The gene calls are TRBV6-5 and TRBJ1-6; D remains unclear. V was pared by 10 bases and J by 0 bases, with 7 bases between. The CDR3 consists of 13 residues. Germline V CDR1 and CDR2: MNHEY, SVGAGI. The CDR3 loop is CATRSSYNSPLHF. CDR3 DNA: TGTGCCACAAGGAGCTCCTATAATTCACCCCTCCACTTT.

The V and J genes are TRBV18 and TRBJ2-5; 8 bases match TRBD1. This CDR3 is built from 14 residues. J was trimmed by 5 bases and V by 3 bases; bases with no gene match: 5. Germline loops: CDR1 KGHSH, CDR2 LQKENI. The CDR3 sequence is CASSPRTGWETQYF. CDR3 bases: TGTGCCAGCTCACCCAGGACAGGGTGGGAGACCCAGTACTTC.

This clone showed up just a few times. The rearrangement links TRBV27 to TRBJ2-3; no firm D call. In germline, CDR1 is MNHEY, CDR2 SMNVEV (reference sequence). The V end lost 3 bases, the J end lost 5 bases, and 9 bases lay between the germline ends. The CDR3 has 13 amino acids. CDR3 loop: CASSFRGGDTQYF. In DNA, the CDR3 is TGTGCCAGCAGTTTTCGCGGCGGAGATACGCAGTATTTT.

This sequence joins TRBV5-4 and TRBJ2-1; unclear D gene. V was shortened by 0 bases and J by 3 bases, with 7 bases between the two germline ends. The CDR3 loop spans 14 amino acids. Germline CDR1 and CDR2: SGHNT and YYREEE (reference sequence). The CDR3 bases are TGTGCCAGCAGCTTGGGACTGAGCTACAATGAGCAGTTCTTC. It is translated as CASSLGLSYNEQFF.

The J gene is TRBJ2-7, the V gene TRBV13, with D unclear. This CDR3 comprises 14 residues. Germline V gene data show CDR1 as PRHDT and CDR2 as FYEKMQ (reference sequence). V was shortened by 5 bases and J by 2 bases, with 13 bases between the two germline ends. This CDR3 is CASSPGDGAYEQYF. The CDR3 DNA reads as TGTGCCAGCAGCCCCGGAGACGGCGCCTACGAGCAGTACTTC.

The rearrangement links TRBV9 to TRBJ2-3, with TRBD2 identical over 7 bases. The V and J ends lost 4 bases and 5 bases, in that order; junction bases with no gene match: 7. CDR1 SGDLS and CDR2 YYNGEE come from the germline V gene. This CDR3 has 14 residues. The chain's CDR3 is CASSLTSVGDTQYF. CDR3 nucleotide sequence: TGTGCCAGCAGCTTAACTAGCGTGGGAGATACGCAGTATTTT.

This clone occurred once. This chain joins TRBV24-1 and TRBJ2-1, with 8 nucleotides matching TRBD2. Trimming at V came to 7 bases and at J to 7 bases, leaving 11 bases not matched to a gene. This CDR3 comprises 15 residues. Germline V gives CDR1 KGHDR, CDR2 SFDVKD. The CDR3 coding sequence is TGTGCCACCAGAGGAACGGGACTAGGTTCAAATGAGCAGTTCTTC. Its translation: CATRGTGLGSNEQFF.

The chain uses TRBV4-1 and TRBJ2-6; no firm D call. Trimming removed 1 base at V and 0 bases at J, with 7 bases between. The CDR3 length is 16 residues. In germline, CDR1 is MGHRA, CDR2 YSYEKL. In DNA form, the CDR3 reads TGCGCCAGCAGCCAAGGTTCAGGCTCTGGGGCCAACGTCCTGACTTTC. This translates into CASSQGSGSGANVLTF.